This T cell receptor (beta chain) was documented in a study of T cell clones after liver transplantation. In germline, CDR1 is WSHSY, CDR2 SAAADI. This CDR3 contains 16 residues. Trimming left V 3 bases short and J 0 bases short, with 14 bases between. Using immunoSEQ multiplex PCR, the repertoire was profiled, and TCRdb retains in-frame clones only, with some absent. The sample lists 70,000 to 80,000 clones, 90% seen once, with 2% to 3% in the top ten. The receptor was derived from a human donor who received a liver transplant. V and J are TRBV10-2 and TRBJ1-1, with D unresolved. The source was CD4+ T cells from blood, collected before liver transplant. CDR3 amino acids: CASSEPRGLMNTEAFF. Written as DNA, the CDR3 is TGCGCCAGCAGTGAACCCCGAGGGCTTATGAACACTGAAGCTTTCTTT.